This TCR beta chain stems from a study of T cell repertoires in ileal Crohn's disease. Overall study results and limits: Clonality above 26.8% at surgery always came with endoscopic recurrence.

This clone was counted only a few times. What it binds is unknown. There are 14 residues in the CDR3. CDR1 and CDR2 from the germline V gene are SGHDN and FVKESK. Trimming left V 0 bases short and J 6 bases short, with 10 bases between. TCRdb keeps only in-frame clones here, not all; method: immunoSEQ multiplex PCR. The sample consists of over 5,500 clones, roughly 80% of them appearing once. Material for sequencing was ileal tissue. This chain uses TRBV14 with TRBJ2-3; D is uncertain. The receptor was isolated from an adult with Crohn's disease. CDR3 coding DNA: TGTGCCAGCAGCCAAGATCGCTCCGCGGATACGCAGTATTTT. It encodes CASSQDRSADTQYF.